Listed here are 20 T cell receptor beta chains from one sample, sequenced in a study of cytomegalovirus exposure and HLA in healthy donors. Primers included in the PCR were 60 Vbeta and 13 Jbeta primers. Repertoires were generated with immunoSEQ multiplex PCR, while TCRdb's copy carries only in-frame clones and drops some. The table records 170,000 or so clones, 86% of them present only once. The sample consisted of PBMCs. These receptors were obtained from a woman younger than 35 in good health and CMV-seronegative.

The chain links TRBV7-2 to TRBJ2-3, with 7 bases identical to TRBD1. This CDR3 comprises 15 residues. Germline-derived CDR1 and CDR2 are SGHTA and FQGNSA. The V and J ends lost 5 bases and 3 bases, in that order; junction bases with no gene match: 8. The CDR3 DNA follows: TGTGCCAGCAGCCGCCGACAGGGACCGACAGATACGCAGTATTTT. This translates into CASSRRQGPTDTQYF.

This clone was observed a few times. The CDR3 nucleotides are TGTGCCAGCAGCTTGTGGGGGGACGGGGATGAGCAGTTCTTC. Amino acids: CASSLWGDGDEQFF. The chain links TRBV5-5 to TRBJ2-1; TRBD2 might be the D (6 bases). Between the trimmed V and J ends, which lost 1 base and 8 bases, there was a span of 13 bases. CDR1 is SGHKS, CDR2 YYEKEE, per germline (reference sequence). The CDR3 runs to 14 residues.

The chain employs TRBV19 and TRBJ1-3; D is unclear. Germline V gene lookup returns CDR1 LNHDA and CDR2 SQIVND (reference sequence). With 2 bases removed from V and 0 bases from J, the gap between germline ends came to 14 bases. The CDR3 totals 17 residues. The chain's CDR3 is CASSISSGRYSGNTIYF. In DNA form, the CDR3 reads TGTGCCAGTAGTATAAGTAGCGGACGTTACTCTGGAAACACCATATATTTT.

This clone was seen only a few times. The chain employs TRBV25-1 and TRBJ2-3; 8 nucleotides align to TRBD2. The junction had 10 bases not matched to a gene; V was cut back by 9 bases and J by 5 bases. CDR3 length: 14 residues. Germline V lookup: CDR1 MGHDK, CDR2 SYGVNS. The CDR3 sequence is CASELAGGRDTQYF. DNA for the CDR3: TGTGCCAGTGAACTCGCGGGGGGCAGAGATACGCAGTATTTT. The entire variable domain, with the rest obtained from reference TRBV25-1 and TRBJ2-3, is as follows: EADIYQTPRYLVIGTGKKITLECSQTMGHDKMYWYQQDPGMELHLIHYSYGVNSTEKGDLSSESTVSRIRTEHFPLTLESARPSHTSQYLCASELAGGRDTQYFGPGTRLTVL.

The rearrangement uses TRBV15 and TRBJ2-7; 7 bases agree with TRBD2. The V and J ends lost 0 bases and 5 bases, in that order; junction bases with no gene match: 10. CDR1 is LNHNV and CDR2 is YYDKDF in the germline V gene (reference sequence). The CDR3 sequence is 16 residues long. This chain's CDR3 is CATSRDGTGGLDEQYF. The CDR3 DNA reads TGTGCCACCAGCAGAGATGGCACGGGAGGTTTAGACGAGCAGTACTTC.

This clone was detected only once. This chain links TRBV7-9 with TRBJ2-7; D gene uncertain. The V end lost 5 bases, the J end lost 1 base, and 3 bases lay between the germline ends. The CDR3 extends over 11 amino acids. CDR1 SEHNR and CDR2 FQNEAQ come from the germline V gene (reference sequence). The CDR3: CASSLSYEQYF. As DNA, the CDR3 is TGTGCCAGCAGCCTATCCTACGAGCAGTACTTC.

This chain links TRBV5-5 with TRBJ1-1; D is possibly TRBD1 (5 bases). This CDR3 has 14 residues. Germline CDR1 is SGHKS and CDR2 is YYEKEE (reference sequence). Trimming took 3 bases from V and 5 from J, leaving 14 bases between them. The CDR3 loop reads CASSSGWEGTEAFF. CDR3 bases: TGTGCCAGCAGCTCGGGTTGGGAGGGGACTGAAGCTTTCTTT. Full variable domain (remainder filled in from reference TRBV5-5 and TRBJ1-1): DAGVTQSPTHLIKTRGQQVTLRCSPISGHKSVSWYQQVLGQGPQFIFQYYEKEERGRGNFPDRFSARQFPNYSSELNVNALLLGDSALYLCASSSGWEGTEAFFGQGTRLTVV.

A few counts support this clone. The chain uses TRBV5-6 and TRBJ2-7; TRBD2 is a possible D gene (5 bases). Germline CDR1 reads SGHDT; CDR2 reads YYEEEE. CDR3 length: 15 amino acids. V shed 3 bases and J shed 4 bases, with 17 bases lying between them. CDR3 DNA: TGTGCCAGCAGCTCCAGACCCCGAGGGTCTTACGAGCAGTACTTC. Protein sequence: CASSSRPRGSYEQYF. Supplemented by reference TRBV5-6 and TRBJ2-7, the full variable domain reads DAGVTQSPTHLIKTRGQQVTLRCSPKSGHDTVSWYQQALGQGPQFIFQYYEEEERQRGNFPDRFSGHQFPNYSSELNVNALLLGDSALYLCASSSRPRGSYEQYFGPGTRLTVT.

The V call is TRBV6-4, the J call TRBJ2-3; TRBD2 matches 11 bases. The CDR3 length is 18 residues. V was pared by 2 bases and J by 2 bases, with 9 bases of the junction left unmatched. Looked up from germline, CDR1 is MRHNA and CDR2 is SNTAGT. CDR3 sequence: CASSDRGGSGRATDTQYF. In DNA, the CDR3 is TGTGCCAGCAGTGACCGAGGCGGTAGCGGGAGGGCCACAGATACGCAGTATTTT.

V usage is TRBV9 and J usage is TRBJ2-1, with 7 nucleotides matching TRBD2. Germline CDR1 SGDLS, CDR2 YYNGEE. Losses at the gene ends were 0 bases for V and 14 bases for J; bases not matched to a gene: 8. The CDR3 is 13 amino acids. The CDR3 bases are TGTGCCAGCAGCGTAGCTCTGGCGGGAGATAAGTTCTTC. It codes for CASSVALAGDKFF.

This clone was observed a handful of times. Here the CDR3 reads CASSVGGSNQPQHF. CDR3 coding DNA: TGTGCCAGCAGTGTAGGGGGTAGCAATCAGCCCCAGCATTTT. The rearrangement uses TRBV6-1 and TRBJ1-5; perhaps TRBD1 as D (6 bases). This CDR3 is built from 14 residues. Germline V CDR1 and CDR2: MNHNS, SASEGT. V was trimmed by 4 bases and J by 0 bases, leaving 7 bases between them.

The chain recombines TRBV18 with TRBJ2-3; TRBD2 agrees at 12 bases. This CDR3 is built from 14 residues. CDR1 is KGHSH, CDR2 LQKENI, per germline. V trimming: 8 bases; J trimming: 12 bases; junction bases outside the gene matches: 12. In nucleotides, the CDR3 is TGTGCCAGCGACACCGGACTAGCGGGGTCGTATCAGTATTTT. It yields the protein CASDTGLAGSYQYF.

This clone has only one observation. The chain is built from TRBV10-3 and TRBJ2-3; D may be TRBD1 (6 bases). Per germline, CDR1 ENHRY and CDR2 SYGVKD. The CDR3 extends over 14 amino acids. V dropped 9 bases and J dropped 3 bases, with 16 bases sitting between them. The chain's CDR3 is CAIPQGKTTDTQYF. DNA of the CDR3: TGTGCCATACCACAGGGCAAGACGACAGATACGCAGTATTTT.

This clone occurred once. The V call is TRBV18, the J call TRBJ1-6, with unresolved D. Germline V gives CDR1 KGHSH, CDR2 LQKENI. The CDR3 has 14 residues. Between the trimmed V and J ends, which lost 5 bases and 10 bases, there was a span of 15 bases. CDR3 DNA sequence: TGTGCCAGCTCATCGGGAATAGTAGGCTCACCCCTCCACTTT. Its translation: CASSSGIVGSPLHF.

This clone was observed once. The V gene is TRBV4-2, the J gene TRBJ2-5, with 7 positions matching TRBD2. Germline V gene data show CDR1 as LGHNA and CDR2 as YNFKEQ. This CDR3 spans 21 amino acids. Unmatched junction bases numbered 27, after V lost 4 bases and J lost 4 bases. The CDR3 nucleotides read TGTGCCAGCAGCCGGACTAGAGATGGAATTAATTTTGTTTCCGAGGGAGAGACCCAGTACTTC. This gives the protein CASSRTRDGINFVSEGETQYF.

The chain has TRBV21-1 and TRBJ1-2. TRBV21-1 is described as a pseudogene. The CDR3 is 17 residues long. In DNA, the CDR3 is TGTGCCAGCAGCAATGAGTCTATAGACTATGGTGCCTATGGCTACACCTTC. Translation gives CASSNESIDYGAYGYTF.

The DNA for the CDR3 is TGTGCCAGCAGCCGTTGGGACAATAACTATGGCTACACCTTC. Translated: CASSRWDNNYGYTF. V and J are TRBV11-2 and TRBJ1-2; TRBD1 is a possible D gene (6 bases). The CDR3 contains 14 residues. V lost 5 bases and J 1 base, leaving 11 bases between the germline ends. The germline V gene has CDR1 SGHAT and CDR2 FQNNGV.

The chain uses TRBV5-1 and TRBJ1-4; D ambiguous. This CDR3 contains 15 residues. Per the germline V gene, CDR1 is SGHRS and CDR2 is YFSETQ. V lost 0 bases and J lost 8, with 14 bases in between. The DNA for the CDR3 is TGCGCCAGCAGCTTGGGTGTGGCAGGAGGCGAAAAACTGTTTTTT. It codes for CASSLGVAGGEKLFF.

This sequence joins TRBV10-3 and TRBJ1-5; weak D call: TRBD1 (5 bases). Trimming removed 8 bases at V and 4 bases at J, with 12 bases between. The CDR3 runs to 13 residues. The germline CDR1 and CDR2 sequences are ENHRY and SYGVKD. The CDR3 DNA follows: TGTGCCATCCAACAGGATTCTAATCAGCCCCAGCATTTT. It yields the protein CAIQQDSNQPQHF.

This clone appeared a single time. V usage is TRBV28 and J usage is TRBJ1-5; D gene ambiguous. The V and J ends lost 1 base and 0 bases respectively, with 19 bases between them. Germline V lookup: CDR1 MDHEN, CDR2 SYDVKM. This CDR3 has 19 amino acids. CDR3 sequence (DNA): TGTGCCAGCAGTTTATTCCCCCCAGGCGCTGGCCTTAGCAATCAGCCCCAGCATTTT. Protein: CASSLFPPGAGLSNQPQHF.